This TCR beta chain came from a study of T cells after yellow fever vaccination (dated by TCRdb to about 2019). Some background on the complete study: The SMART-Seq v4 Ultra Low Input RNA kit was used to prepare libraries from fractions with low cell numbers. Two healthy male donors made up the cohort, one aged 18 to 30 years and the other aged 30 to 39 years. Blood was collected at multiple timepoints before and after primary and secondary immunization, and bulk PBMC replicates and cell subsets were isolated. Bulk TCR alpha and beta repertoires were sequenced longitudinally to track T-cell clones before and after primary and booster YFV17D yellow fever vaccination.

With respect to this clonotype: No cognate antigen has been identified for it. Within one base of it there is no much larger clone, and no base qualities were kept.

Synthesis of TCR cDNA relied on 5'RACE template switching, a step that introduced a universal primer site along with unique molecular identifiers. Priming of cDNA synthesis was performed from both the TCR alpha and TCR beta constant segments. Library amplification involved two PCR steps, and the second step added sample barcodes and sequencing adapters. Libraries were sequenced on Illumina HiSeq 2500 (2x100 bp) or NovaSeq (2x150 bp). The source study handled its data this way. MIGEC handled demultiplexing of reads and collapsing into UMI consensus sequences, while MiXCR performed V(D)J alignment. Vaccine-responding clonotypes were identified with edgeR using replicate PBMC samples, with FDR below 0.01 and a log2 fold change above 5 up to day 15 being required. Each bulk clonotype received a CD4 or CD8 identity based on whether the sequenced CD4 or CD8 repertoire contained that clonotype at higher abundance. TCRdb trimmed the raw reads at Q25, called clones with MiXCR and kept productive beta chains. Every CDR3 protein is listed once, alongside the most common genes and DNA of its rows. V and J calls and clone size were set by TCRdb, not the authors. In all, the sample holds some 600,000 distinct CDR3 sequences, and roughly an eighth of those were seen once. About 15% of the sample lies in the top ten.

The study at large found these results: After the booster, most clones that had expanded after primary vaccination were detected again (roughly 96% of CD4 and 88% of CD8), suggesting broad maintenance of memory. FACS-sorted repertoires could contain abundant contaminating clonotypes from the bulk population, so computational filtering was required. Compared with the primary T-cell response, the secondary T-cell response was weaker but faster, peaking on day 5 rather than day 15. Because only two donors were included in the study, the extent to which the findings can be generalized is limited. A small share of clonotypes was detected in both CD4 and CD8 compartments, with the overlap likely arising from convergent recombination.

The treatment or condition label, read with the paper, signifies: live attenuated yellow fever vaccine strain. At each blood-draw timepoint, two biological replicates of bulk PBMCs were collected. A standard Ficoll-Paque protocol was used to isolate PBMCs from peripheral blood. TriZol was used to extract RNA from bulk PBMCs, from CD4 and CD8 fractions, and from dextramer-positive and dextramer-negative fractions. The origin of this receptor is a man aged 30 to 39 who received the YFV17D yellow fever vaccine. This material consisted of PBMCs, taken on the day of the yellow fever booster vaccination.

In nucleotides, the sequence is TGCAGTGCTCCCATCCCGGGACGGGCCACCGGGGAGCTGTTTTTT. It translates as CSAPIPGRATGELFF. Here the chain combines TRBV20-1 and TRBJ2-2; the D element could tentatively be TRBD1 or TRBD2, as 5 bases agree for each. From the cysteine through the phenylalanine, the CDR3 covers 15 amino acids. Of the read, only the CDR3 DNA is kept; its 45 bases are in frame from base 1. According to the germline V gene (reference sequence), CDR1 reads DFQATT and CDR2 reads SNEGSKA. A distance of 17 bases separates the germline ends of V and J, which lose 5 bases and 4 bases respectively.